The 8 T cell receptor beta chains listed next were all sequenced from one sample in a study of T cells in Graves' hyperthyroidism and ophthalmopathy. RNA transcripts served as the template for amplifying TCR beta CDR3 regions. A set of HTBI primers served as the primers for a first-round RT-PCR of the TCR CDR3. TCRdb itself ran the multiplex PCR reads through MiXCR, one entry per CDR3 protein. The top ten clones hold roughly 15% of a sample with some 440,000 distinct CDR3 sequences, about 15% of them seen once. The specimen sequenced was blood. The receptors here all came from a woman aged 18-29 years with Graves' hyperthyroidism.

This clonotype was seen at least ten times. This rearrangement joins TRBV2 to TRBJ2-4, with D possibly matching TRBD2 (6 bases). Germline V gene lookup returns CDR1 SNHLY and CDR2 FYNNEI. The CDR3 is made up of 15 amino acids. Deletions cut 2 bases from V and 2 bases from J, with 10 bases between. The chain's CDR3 is CASSEQGGTKNIQYF. Here the CDR3 DNA reads TGTGCCAGCAGTGAACAGGGAGGAACCAAAAACATTCAGTACTTC.

The chain couples TRBV5-1 to TRBJ2-7; D is possibly TRBD1 (7 bases). Trimming took 3 bases from V and 4 from J, leaving 14 bases between them. Looked up from germline, CDR1 is SGHRS and CDR2 is YFSETQ. The CDR3 covers 14 residues. The CDR3 loop is CASSSTTGTYEQYF. The CDR3 DNA reads TGCGCCAGCAGCTCGACGACAGGGACTTACGAGCAGTACTTC.

This chain connects TRBV19 to TRBJ2-1; a weak D match, TRBD1 (5 bases). This CDR3 has 12 residues. CDR1 is LNHDA and CDR2 is SQIVND in the germline V gene (reference sequence). V lost 9 bases and J lost 7, with 13 bases in between. The CDR3 sequence is CASHGAGNEQFF. CDR3 sequence (DNA): TGTGCCAGCCATGGGGCAGGGAATGAGCAGTTCTTC.

V gene TRBV20-1 combines with J gene TRBJ2-1; 10 nucleotides match TRBD2. V was clipped by 1 base and J by 7 bases; unmatched bases: 7. CDR1 DFQATT and CDR2 SNEGSKA come from the germline V gene (reference sequence). CDR3 length equals 15 residues. DNA for the CDR3: TGCAGTGCTAGAGGAGCTAGCGGGAGTAGTAATGAGCAGTTCTTC. It specifies CSARGASGSSNEQFF.

This clonotype was detected ten times or more. The chain employs TRBV28 and TRBJ1-5, with 7 bases aligning to TRBD1. V was pared by 2 bases and J by 7 bases, with 11 bases of the junction left unmatched. CDR1 and CDR2 (germline): MDHEN, SYDVKM. The CDR3 loop spans 16 amino acids. CDR3 in DNA: TGTGCCAGCAGTTTACAGGGACAGAGACCCAGCCAGCCCCAGCATTTT. Translation: CASSLQGQRPSQPQHF.

The sample holds a few counts of this clonotype. The chain couples TRBV4-1 to TRBJ2-7; 7 nucleotides match TRBD1. J lost 5 bases, V lost 0 bases, and 10 bases had no gene match. Germline loops: CDR1 MGHRA, CDR2 YSYEKL. The CDR3 totals 16 residues. CDR3 DNA: TGCGCCAGCAGCCAAGATGCGACAGGGTCCCCCGACGAGCAGTACTTC. Its protein is CASSQDATGSPDEQYF.

This clonotype was seen at least ten times. This sequence joins TRBV6-2 or TRBV6-3 and TRBJ2-5; D not certain. This CDR3 is built from 13 residues. Germline CDR1 is MNHEY and CDR2 is SVGEGT. V was cut by 10 bases and J by 2 bases, with 14 bases left in between. The CDR3 DNA follows: TGTGCCACCTTCGGGCGCTTTCAAGAGACCCAGTACTTC. Amino acids: CATFGRFQETQYF.

This clonotype was found a few times. This chain connects TRBV19 to TRBJ2-7, with a weak D call TRBD2 (6 bases). With 1 base removed from V and 2 bases from J, the gap between germline ends came to 12 bases. This CDR3 has 15 amino acids. Germline V gene lookup returns CDR1 LNHDA and CDR2 SQIVND (reference sequence). The CDR3 region is CASSIGRGPTYEQYF. As DNA, the CDR3 is TGTGCCAGTAGTATAGGGAGGGGACCTACCTACGAGCAGTACTTC. The variable domain in full, completed from reference TRBV19 and TRBJ2-7, reads DGGITQSPKYLFRKEGQNVTLSCEQNLNHDAMYWYRQDPGQGLRLIYYSQIVNDFQKGDIAEGYSVSREKKESFPLTVTSAQKNPTAFYLCASSIGRGPTYEQYFGPGTRLTVT.